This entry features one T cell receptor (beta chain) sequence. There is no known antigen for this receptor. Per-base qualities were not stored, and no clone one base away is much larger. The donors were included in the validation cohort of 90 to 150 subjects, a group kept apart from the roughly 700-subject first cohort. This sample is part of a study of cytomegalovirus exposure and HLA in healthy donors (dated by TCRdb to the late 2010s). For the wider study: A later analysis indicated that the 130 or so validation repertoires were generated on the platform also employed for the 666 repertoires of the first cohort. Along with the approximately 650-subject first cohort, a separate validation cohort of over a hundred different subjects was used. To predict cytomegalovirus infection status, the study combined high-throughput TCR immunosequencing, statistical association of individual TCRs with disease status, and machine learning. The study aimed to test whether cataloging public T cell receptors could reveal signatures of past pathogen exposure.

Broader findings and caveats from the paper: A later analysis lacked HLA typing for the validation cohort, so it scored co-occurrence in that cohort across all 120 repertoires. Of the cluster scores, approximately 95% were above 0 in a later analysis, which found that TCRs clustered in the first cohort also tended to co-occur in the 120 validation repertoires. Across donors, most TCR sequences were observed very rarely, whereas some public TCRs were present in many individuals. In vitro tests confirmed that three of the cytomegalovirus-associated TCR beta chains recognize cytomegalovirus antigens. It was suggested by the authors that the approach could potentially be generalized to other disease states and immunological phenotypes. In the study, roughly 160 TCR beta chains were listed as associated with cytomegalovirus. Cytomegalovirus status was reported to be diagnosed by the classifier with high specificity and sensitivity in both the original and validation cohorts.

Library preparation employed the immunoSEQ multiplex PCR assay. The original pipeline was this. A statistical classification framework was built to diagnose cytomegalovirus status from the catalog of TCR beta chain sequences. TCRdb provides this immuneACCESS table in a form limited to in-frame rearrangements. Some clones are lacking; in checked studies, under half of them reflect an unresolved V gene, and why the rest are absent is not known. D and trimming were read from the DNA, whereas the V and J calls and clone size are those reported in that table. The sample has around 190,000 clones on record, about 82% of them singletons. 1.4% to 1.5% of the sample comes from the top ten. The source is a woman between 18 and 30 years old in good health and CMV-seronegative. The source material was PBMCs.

The DNA sequence reads TGTGCCAGCAGCTTAGGGACAGTTAGGAATGAAAAACTGTTTTTT. Its translation reads: CASSLGTVRNEKLFF. In this chain, TRBV11-2 is recombined with TRBJ1-4; D gene: possibly TRBD1, on 6 matching bases. Cut back by 1 base and 5 bases, the V and J ends lie 11 bases apart. Via the germline V gene, CDR1 is SGHAT and CDR2 FQNNGV. From cysteine to phenylalanine, the CDR3 is 15 amino acids long. The kept DNA is CDR3 alone, 45 bases in frame from the first base.